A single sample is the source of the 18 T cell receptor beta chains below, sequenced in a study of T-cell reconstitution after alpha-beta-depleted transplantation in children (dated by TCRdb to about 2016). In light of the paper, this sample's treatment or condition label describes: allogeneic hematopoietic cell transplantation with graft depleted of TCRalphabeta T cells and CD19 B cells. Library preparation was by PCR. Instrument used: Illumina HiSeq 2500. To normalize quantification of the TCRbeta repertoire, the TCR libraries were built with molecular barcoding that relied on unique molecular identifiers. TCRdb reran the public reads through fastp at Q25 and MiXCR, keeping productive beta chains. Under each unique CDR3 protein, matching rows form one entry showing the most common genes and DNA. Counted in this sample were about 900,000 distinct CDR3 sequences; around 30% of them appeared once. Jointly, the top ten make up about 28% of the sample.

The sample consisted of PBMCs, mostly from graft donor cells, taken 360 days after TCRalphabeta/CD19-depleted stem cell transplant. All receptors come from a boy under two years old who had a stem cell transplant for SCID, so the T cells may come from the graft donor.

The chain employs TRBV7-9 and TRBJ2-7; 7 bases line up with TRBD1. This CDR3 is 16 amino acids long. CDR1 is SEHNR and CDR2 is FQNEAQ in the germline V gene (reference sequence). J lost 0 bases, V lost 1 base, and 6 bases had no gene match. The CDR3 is CASSLGVDRSSYEQYF. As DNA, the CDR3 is TGTGCCAGCAGCTTAGGAGTGGACAGGTCCTCCTACGAGCAGTACTTC.

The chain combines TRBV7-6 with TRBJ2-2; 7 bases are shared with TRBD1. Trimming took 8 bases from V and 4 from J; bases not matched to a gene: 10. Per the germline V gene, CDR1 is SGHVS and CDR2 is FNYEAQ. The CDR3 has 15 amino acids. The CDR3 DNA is TGTGCCAGCGAGTCTGGACAGGTTGGCACCGGGGAGCTGTTTTTT. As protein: CASESGQVGTGELFF. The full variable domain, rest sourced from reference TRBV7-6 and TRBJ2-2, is GAGVSQSPRYKVTKRGQDVALRCDPISGHVSLYWYRQALGQGPEFLTYFNYEAQQDKSGLPNDRFSAERPEGSISTLTIQRTEQRDSAMYRCASESGQVGTGELFFGEGSRLTVL.

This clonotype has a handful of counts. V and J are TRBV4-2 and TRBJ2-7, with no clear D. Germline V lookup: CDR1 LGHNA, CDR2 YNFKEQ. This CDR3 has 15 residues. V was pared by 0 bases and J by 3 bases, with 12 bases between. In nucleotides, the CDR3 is TGTGCCAGCAGCCAAGACTGGGCAGCCTTCTACGAGCAGTACTTC. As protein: CASSQDWAAFYEQYF.

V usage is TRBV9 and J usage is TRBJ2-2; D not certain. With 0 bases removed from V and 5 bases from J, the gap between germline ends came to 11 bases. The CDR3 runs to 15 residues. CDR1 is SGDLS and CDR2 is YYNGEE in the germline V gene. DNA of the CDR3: TGTGCCAGCAGCGTAGGTGCTCTCGGAACCGGGGAGCTGTTTTTT. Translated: CASSVGALGTGELFF.

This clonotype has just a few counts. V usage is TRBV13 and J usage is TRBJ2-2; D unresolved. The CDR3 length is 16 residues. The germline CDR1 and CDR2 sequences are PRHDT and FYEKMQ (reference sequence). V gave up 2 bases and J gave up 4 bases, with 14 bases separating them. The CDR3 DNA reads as TGTGCCAGCAGCTTAATTTCTGGGGTCGGCACCGGGGAGCTGTTTTTT. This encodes CASSLISGVGTGELFF.

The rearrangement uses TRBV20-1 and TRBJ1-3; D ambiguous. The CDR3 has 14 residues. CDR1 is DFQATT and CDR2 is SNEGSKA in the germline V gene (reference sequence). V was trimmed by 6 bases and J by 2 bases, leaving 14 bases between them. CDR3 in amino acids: CSASPPGTGNTIYF. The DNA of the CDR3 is TGCAGTGCGAGTCCCCCGGGGACTGGAAACACCATATATTTT.

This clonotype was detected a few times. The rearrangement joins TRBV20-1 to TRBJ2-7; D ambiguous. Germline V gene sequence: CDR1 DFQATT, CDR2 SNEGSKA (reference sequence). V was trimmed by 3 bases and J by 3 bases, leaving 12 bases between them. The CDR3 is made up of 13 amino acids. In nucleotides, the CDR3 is TGCAGTGCTAGTGTGGCACCCGGCTACGAGCAGTACTTC. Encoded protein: CSASVAPGYEQYF.

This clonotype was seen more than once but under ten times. In DNA form, the CDR3 reads TGCAGTGCTAGTAGTGGAGGGGTCCACAATGAGCAGTTCTTC. It translates to CSASSGGVHNEQFF. The chain uses TRBV20-1 and TRBJ2-1, with D possibly being TRBD2 (6 bases). Trimming stripped 3 bases from V and 5 bases from J, with 14 bases between. This CDR3 contains 14 residues. Germline-derived CDR1 and CDR2 are DFQATT and SNEGSKA (reference sequence).

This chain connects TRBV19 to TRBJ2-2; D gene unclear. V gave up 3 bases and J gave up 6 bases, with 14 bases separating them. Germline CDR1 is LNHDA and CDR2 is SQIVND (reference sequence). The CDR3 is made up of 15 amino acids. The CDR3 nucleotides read TGTGCCAGTAGTATCGACGACGGTTCTCCCGGGGAGCTGTTTTTT. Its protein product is CASSIDDGSPGELFF.

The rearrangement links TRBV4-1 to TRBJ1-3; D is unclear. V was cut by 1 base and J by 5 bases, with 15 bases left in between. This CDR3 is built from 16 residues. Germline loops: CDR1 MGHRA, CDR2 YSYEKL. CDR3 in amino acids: CASSQVLGPARNTIYF. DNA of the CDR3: TGCGCCAGCAGCCAAGTGCTTGGACCGGCAAGAAACACCATATATTTT.

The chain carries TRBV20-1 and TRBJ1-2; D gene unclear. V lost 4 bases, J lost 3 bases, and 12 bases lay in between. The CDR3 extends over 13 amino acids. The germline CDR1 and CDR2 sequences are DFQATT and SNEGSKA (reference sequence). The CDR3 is CSATDGIYYGYTF. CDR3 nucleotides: TGCAGTGCTACGGACGGGATCTACTATGGCTACACCTTC.

The CDR3 is CASSTSVVTF. As DNA, the CDR3 is TGTGCCAGCAGCACTAGCGTAGTCACCTTC. The rearrangement uses TRBV7-9 and TRBJ1-2; D gene uncertain. Trimming shortened V by 5 bases and J by 13 bases, and 11 bases separated the two germline ends. The CDR3 sequence is 10 residues long. CDR1 and CDR2 (germline): SEHNR, FQNEAQ (reference sequence).

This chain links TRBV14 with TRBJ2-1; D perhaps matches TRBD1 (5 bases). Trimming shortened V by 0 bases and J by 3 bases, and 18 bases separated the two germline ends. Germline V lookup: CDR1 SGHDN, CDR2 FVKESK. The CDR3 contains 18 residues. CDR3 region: CASSQDRASGRYYNEQFF. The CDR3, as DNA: TGTGCCAGCAGCCAAGATAGGGCCTCAGGGCGTTACTACAATGAGCAGTTCTTC.

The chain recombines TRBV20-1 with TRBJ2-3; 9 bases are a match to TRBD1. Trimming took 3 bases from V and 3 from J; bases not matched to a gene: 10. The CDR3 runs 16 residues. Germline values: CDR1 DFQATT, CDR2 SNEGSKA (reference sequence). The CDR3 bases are TGCAGTGCTAGTCAGCGCCGGACAGGGGTTACAGATACGCAGTATTTT. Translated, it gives CSASQRRTGVTDTQYF.

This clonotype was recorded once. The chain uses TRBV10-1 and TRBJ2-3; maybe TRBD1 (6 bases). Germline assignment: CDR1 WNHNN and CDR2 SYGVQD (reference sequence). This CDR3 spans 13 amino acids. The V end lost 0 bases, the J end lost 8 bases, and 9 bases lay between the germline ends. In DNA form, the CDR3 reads TGCGCCAGCAGTGAGTCTCTAGGGGGTACGCAGTATTTT. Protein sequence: CASSESLGGTQYF.

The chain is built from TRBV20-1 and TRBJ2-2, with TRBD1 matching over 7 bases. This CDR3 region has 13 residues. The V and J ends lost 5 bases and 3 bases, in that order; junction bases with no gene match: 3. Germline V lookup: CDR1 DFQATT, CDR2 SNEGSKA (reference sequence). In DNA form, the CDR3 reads TGCAGTGCTCCCCAGGGGGACACCGGGGAGCTGTTTTTT. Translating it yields CSAPQGDTGELFF.

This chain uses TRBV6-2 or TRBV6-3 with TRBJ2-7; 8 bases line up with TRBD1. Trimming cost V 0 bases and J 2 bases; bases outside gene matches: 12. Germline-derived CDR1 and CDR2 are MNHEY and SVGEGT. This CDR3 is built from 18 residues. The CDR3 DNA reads TGTGCCAGCAGTTACTCGATTCGGCGGGACAGGCGACCCTACGAGCAGTACTTC. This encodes CASSYSIRRDRRPYEQYF.

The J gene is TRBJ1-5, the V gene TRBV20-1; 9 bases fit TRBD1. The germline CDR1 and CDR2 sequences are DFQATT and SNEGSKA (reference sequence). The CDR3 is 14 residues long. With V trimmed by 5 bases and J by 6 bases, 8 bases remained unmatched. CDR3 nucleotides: TGCAGTGCTGGGAGGACAGGGGTAAGTCAGCCCCAGCATTTT. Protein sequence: CSAGRTGVSQPQHF.